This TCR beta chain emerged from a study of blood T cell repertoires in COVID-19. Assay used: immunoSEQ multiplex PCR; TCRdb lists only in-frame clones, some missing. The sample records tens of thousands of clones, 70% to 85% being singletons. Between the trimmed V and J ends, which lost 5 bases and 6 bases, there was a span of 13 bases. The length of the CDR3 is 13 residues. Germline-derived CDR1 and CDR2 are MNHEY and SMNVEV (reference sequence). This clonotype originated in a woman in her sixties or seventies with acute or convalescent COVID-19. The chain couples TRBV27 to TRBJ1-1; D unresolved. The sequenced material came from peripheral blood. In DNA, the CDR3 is TGTGCCAGCAGTCCCAGGTTTTTAGCTGAAGCTTTCTTT. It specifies CASSPRFLAEAFF.